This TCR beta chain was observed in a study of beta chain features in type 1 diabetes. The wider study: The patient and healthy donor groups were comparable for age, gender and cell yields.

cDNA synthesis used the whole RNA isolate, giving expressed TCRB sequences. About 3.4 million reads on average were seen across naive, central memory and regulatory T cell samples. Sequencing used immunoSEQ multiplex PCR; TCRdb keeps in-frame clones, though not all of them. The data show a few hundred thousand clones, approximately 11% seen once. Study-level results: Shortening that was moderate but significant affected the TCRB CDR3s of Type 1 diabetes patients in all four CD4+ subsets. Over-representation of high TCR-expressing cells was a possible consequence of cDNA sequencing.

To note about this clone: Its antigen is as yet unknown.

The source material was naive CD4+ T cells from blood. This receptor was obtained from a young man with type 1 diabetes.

The CDR3 loop is CSVSTGYSYEQYF. The CDR3 nucleotides read TGCAGCGTGTCGACAGGGTACTCCTACGAGCAGTACTTC. J is TRBJ2-7 and V is TRBV29-1, with 7 bases that match TRBD1. The CDR3 loop spans 13 amino acids. V gave up 6 bases and J gave up 0 bases; unmatched junction bases: 5. Germline loops: CDR1 SQVTM, CDR2 ANQGSEA.